The table lists the clone carrying this T cell receptor (beta chain) with a few counts. Its antigen is unknown. These data belong to a study of T cell repertoires in cytomegalovirus infection. Notes on the study in general: The study found HLA-C-restricted CMV-specific TCR beta clonotypes dominating the ex vivo response.

The V and J ends lost 6 bases and 2 bases, in that order; junction bases with no gene match: 7. The CDR3 totals 15 residues. TCRdb recomputed calls from the reads with MiXCR, one row per CDR3 protein. The sample includes some 500,000 distinct CDR3 sequences, roughly a third of them seen just once. The chain recombines TRBV12-3 or TRBV12-4 with TRBJ1-5; 7 positions match TRBD1. The sequencing used cultured PBMCs, collected from culture after CMV antigen stimulation. The receptor was derived from a human donor in good health (CMV status not recorded). Some clones in this sample may be carry-over from other donors' samples. CDR3 nucleotides: TGTGCCAGCAGCCCGAGGGGGACAGGCAATCAGCCCCAGCATTTT. Residues: CASSPRGTGNQPQHF.